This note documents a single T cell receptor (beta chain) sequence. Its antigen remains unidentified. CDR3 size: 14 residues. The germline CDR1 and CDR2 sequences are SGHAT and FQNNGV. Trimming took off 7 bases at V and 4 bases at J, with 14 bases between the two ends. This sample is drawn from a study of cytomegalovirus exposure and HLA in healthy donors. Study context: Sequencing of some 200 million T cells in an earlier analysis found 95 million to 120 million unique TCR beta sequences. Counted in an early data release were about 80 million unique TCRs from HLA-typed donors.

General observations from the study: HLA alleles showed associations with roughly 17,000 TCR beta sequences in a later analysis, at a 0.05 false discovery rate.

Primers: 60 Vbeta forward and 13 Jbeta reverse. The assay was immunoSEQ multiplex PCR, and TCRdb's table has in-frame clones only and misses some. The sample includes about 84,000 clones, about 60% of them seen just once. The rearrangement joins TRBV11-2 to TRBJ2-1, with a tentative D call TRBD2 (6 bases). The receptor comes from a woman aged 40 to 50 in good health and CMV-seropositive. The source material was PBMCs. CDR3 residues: CASTRAGIYNEQFF. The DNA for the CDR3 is TGTGCCAGCACCCGGGCGGGAATATACAATGAGCAGTTCTTC.